In its sample, the clone carrying this TCR beta chain was seen a few times. This sample is part of a study of HIV-infected patients and healthy controls. TCRdb reprocessed the 5' RACE reads via MiXCR and lists one record per CDR3 protein. Seen here are about 67,000 distinct CDR3 sequences, roughly a sixth observed once, and the top ten hold about 6%. This TCR derives from a human donor in good health. Sequenced material: CD4+ T cells from blood.

CDR3 loop: CASSYDDRGNSPLHF. CDR3 nucleotides: TGTGCCAGCAGTTACGACGACAGGGGAAATTCACCCCTCCACTTT. The V call is TRBV6-5, the J call TRBJ1-6; TRBD1 aligns across 8 bases. Per germline, CDR1 MNHEY and CDR2 SVGAGI. J lost 7 bases, V lost 2 bases, and 4 bases had no gene match. The CDR3 loop spans 15 amino acids.